The TCR beta chain under discussion was sequenced for a study of neurological immune-mediated disorders. This clonotype was seen once. Antigen: not known. The authors produced cDNA by 5'RACE using 10-nucleotide random UMIs. TCRdb independently ran MiXCR on the 5' RACE reads; one entry per CDR3 protein. Of tens of thousands of distinct CDR3 sequences in the sample, 13% to 15% were seen once. Trimming removed 5 bases from V and 5 bases from J; junction bases left unmatched: 14. CDR3 length equals 16 residues. Germline V gene sequence: CDR1 SGHVS, CDR2 FQNEAQ. The study, taken as a whole, reports: Whereas HTLV-1-associated myelopathy showed the most TCR clonal expansion, multiple sclerosis showed the least, with levels below those of healthy controls.

The chain has TRBV7-8 and TRBJ2-7; 8 bases are a match to TRBD2. Sequenced: PBMCs. This clonotype originated in a woman aged 45-60 years with HTLV-1-associated myelopathy (HAM/TSP). CDR3 in amino acids: CASSHQGAGGINEQYV. The CDR3, as DNA: TGTGCCAGCAGCCACCAAGGGGCGGGGGGCATCAACGAGCAGTACGTC.